These 8 T cell receptor beta chains were sequenced from one sample in a study of T-cell reconstitution after alpha-beta-depleted transplantation in children (dated by TCRdb to the mid-2010s). The library was produced with PCR. The instrument was an Illumina HiSeq 2500. To normalize quantification of the TCRbeta repertoire, the TCR libraries were built with molecular barcoding that relied on unique molecular identifiers. TCRdb reprocessing: public reads trimmed at Q25 with fastp, clones called with MiXCR, in-frame beta chains kept. Every entry covers one CDR3 protein and lists the most common genes and DNA from its rows. This sample has 400,000 to 500,000 distinct CDR3 sequences in its table, and 11% of those were observed once. The ten most abundant clones make up 4.5% to 7% of the sample. The source material was PBMCs from the stem cell graft donor, sampled from the stem cell graft. Source of these receptors: a human donor who donated a stem cell graft to a child with acute myeloid leukemia.

This clonotype was counted between two and nine times. The J gene is TRBJ1-1, the V gene TRBV11-2; no reliable D call. Trimming removed 3 bases from V and 3 bases from J, with 8 bases in between. This CDR3 contains 13 residues. CDR1 is SGHAT and CDR2 is FQNNGV in the germline V gene. CDR3: CASSFHTDTEAFF. DNA for the CDR3: TGTGCCAGCAGCTTCCATACGGACACTGAAGCTTTCTTT.

This clonotype came up many times. This rearrangement joins TRBV10-3 to TRBJ1-1; D is ambiguous. The CDR3 length is 12 residues. Trimming pared 5 bases from V and 1 base from J, leaving 5 bases between. In germline, CDR1 is ENHRY, CDR2 SYGVKD. CDR3 bases: TGTGCCATCAGTTCGCCGAACACTGAAGCTTTCTTT. Translating gives CAISSPNTEAFF.

This clonotype turned up a few times. The chain uses TRBV12-5 and TRBJ2-5, with no clear D. The CDR3 length is 12 residues. Trimming stripped 2 bases from V and 7 bases from J, with 8 bases between. Germline values: CDR1 LGHNT, CDR2 FRNRAP. This chain's CDR3 is CASGLQDATQYF. CDR3 in DNA: TGTGCTAGTGGTTTGCAGGATGCGACCCAGTACTTC.

This clonotype showed up many times. V gene TRBV29-1 combines with J gene TRBJ2-7, with no clear D. The V end lost 1 base, the J end lost 5 bases, and 9 bases lay between the germline ends. The CDR3 has 12 amino acids. The V gene's germline CDR1 is SQVTM and CDR2 ANQGSEA. The CDR3 nucleotides read TGCAGCGTTGAAGCACAGCCCCACGAGCAGTACTTC. It is translated as CSVEAQPHEQYF.

The chain has TRBV9 and TRBJ1-1, with 10 bases fitting TRBD1. Germline V gene data show CDR1 as SGDLS and CDR2 as YYNGEE. Germline trimming cut 0 bases from V and 0 bases from J; bases unmatched to any gene: 5. The CDR3 runs to 17 residues. CDR3 sequence (DNA): TGTGCCAGCAGCGTAGCCGGGACAGGGGATATGAACACTGAAGCTTTCTTT. Residues: CASSVAGTGDMNTEAFF.

This clonotype was recorded a few times. The chain has TRBV20-1 and TRBJ1-5; D is uncertain. V dropped 0 bases and J dropped 0 bases, with 15 bases sitting between them. The germline CDR1 and CDR2 sequences are DFQATT and SNEGSKA (reference sequence). The CDR3 length is 17 residues. CDR3 loop: CSARDPTGPYSNQPQHF. The CDR3 nucleotides read TGCAGTGCTAGAGATCCTACCGGGCCGTATAGCAATCAGCCCCAGCATTTT.

This clonotype was detected only a few times. The V call is TRBV11-2, the J call TRBJ2-4; TRBD1 or TRBD2 may be the D gene (5 bases each). Germline loops: CDR1 SGHAT, CDR2 FQNNGV. This CDR3 has 16 residues. V lost 4 bases to trimming and J lost 6 bases, with 19 bases between them. The CDR3 sequence: CASSSIPGPMGNIQYF. For the CDR3, the DNA is TGTGCCAGCAGCTCCATACCGGGACCGATGGGAAACATTCAGTACTTC.

This chain uses TRBV4-3 with TRBJ2-7; D is ambiguous. This CDR3 spans 14 amino acids. Germline V CDR1 and CDR2: LGHNA, YSLEER. The V gene lost 4 bases and the J gene lost 2 bases, with 12 bases spanning the gap. The DNA of the CDR3 is TGCGCCAGCAGCCCAGACGGGCGCACCTACGAGCAGTACTTC. It encodes CASSPDGRTYEQYF.